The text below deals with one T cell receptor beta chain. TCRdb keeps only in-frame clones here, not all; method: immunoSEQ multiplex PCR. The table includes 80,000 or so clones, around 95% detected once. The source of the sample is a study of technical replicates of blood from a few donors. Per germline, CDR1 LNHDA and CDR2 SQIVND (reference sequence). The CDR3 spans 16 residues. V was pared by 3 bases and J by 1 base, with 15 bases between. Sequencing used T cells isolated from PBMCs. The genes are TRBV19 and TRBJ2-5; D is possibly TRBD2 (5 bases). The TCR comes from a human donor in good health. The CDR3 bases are TGTGCCAGTAGTATCCCCGGGATGATCAGCCAAGAGACCCAGTACTTC. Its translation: CASSIPGMISQETQYF.